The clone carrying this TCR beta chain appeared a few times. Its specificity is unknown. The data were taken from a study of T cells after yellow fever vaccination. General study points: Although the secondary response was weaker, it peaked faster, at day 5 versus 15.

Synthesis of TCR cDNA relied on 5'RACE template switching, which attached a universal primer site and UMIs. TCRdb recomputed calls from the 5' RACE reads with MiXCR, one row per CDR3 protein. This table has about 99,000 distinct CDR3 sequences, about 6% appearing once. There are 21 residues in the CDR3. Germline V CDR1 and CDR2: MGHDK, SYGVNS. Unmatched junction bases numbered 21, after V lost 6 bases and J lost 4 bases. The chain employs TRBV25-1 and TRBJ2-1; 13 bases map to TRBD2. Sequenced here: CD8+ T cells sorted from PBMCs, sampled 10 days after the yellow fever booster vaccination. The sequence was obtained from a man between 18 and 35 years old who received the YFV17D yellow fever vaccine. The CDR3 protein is CASSHADITRGLAGKYNEQFF. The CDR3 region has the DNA TGTGCCAGCAGCCATGCTGATATAACGCGGGGACTAGCGGGGAAGTACAATGAGCAGTTCTTC.